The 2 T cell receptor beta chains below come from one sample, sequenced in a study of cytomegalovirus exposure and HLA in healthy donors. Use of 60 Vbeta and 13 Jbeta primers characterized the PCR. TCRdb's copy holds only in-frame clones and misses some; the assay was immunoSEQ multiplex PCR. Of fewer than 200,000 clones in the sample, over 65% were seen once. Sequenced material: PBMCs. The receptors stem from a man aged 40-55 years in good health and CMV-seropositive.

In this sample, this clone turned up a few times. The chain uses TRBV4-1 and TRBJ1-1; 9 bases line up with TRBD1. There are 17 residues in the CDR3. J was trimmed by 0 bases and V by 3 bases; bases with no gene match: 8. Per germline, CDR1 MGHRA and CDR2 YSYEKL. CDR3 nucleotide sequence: TGCGCCAGCAGCCAGGGGACAGGGTGGGGCATGAACACTGAAGCTTTCTTT. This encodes CASSQGTGWGMNTEAFF.

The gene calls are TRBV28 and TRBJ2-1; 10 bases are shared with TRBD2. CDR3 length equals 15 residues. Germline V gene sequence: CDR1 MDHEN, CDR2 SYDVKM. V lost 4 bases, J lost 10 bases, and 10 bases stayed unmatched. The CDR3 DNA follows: TGTGCCAGCAGTTCCGGGACTAGCGACCTGGGGGAGCAGTTCTTC. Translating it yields CASSSGTSDLGEQFF.